Below are 5 T cell receptor beta chains sequenced from a single sample in a study of technical replicates of blood from a handful of donors. The table came from immunoSEQ multiplex PCR; TCRdb's copy has only in-frame clones and leaves some out. The sample shows about 73,000 clones, over 90% of them seen only once. The sample taken for sequencing was PBMCs. All receptors come from a human donor in good health. Some clones in this sample may be carry-over from other donors' samples.

The chain uses TRBV7-8 and TRBJ1-2; D is ambiguous. Germline assignment: CDR1 SGHVS and CDR2 FQNEAQ. This CDR3 contains 14 residues. The V end was cut by 1 base, the J end by 4 bases, with 10 bases between. The CDR3 sequence: CASSLESHLYGYTF. CDR3 DNA sequence: TGTGCCAGCAGCTTAGAGAGCCACCTCTATGGCTACACCTTC. Filled out from reference TRBV7-8 and TRBJ1-2, the complete variable domain reads GAGVSQSPRYKVAKRGQDVALRCDPISGHVSLFWYQQALGQGPEFLTYFQNEAQLDKSGLPSDRFFAERPEGSVSTLKIQRTQQEDSAVYLCASSLESHLYGYTFGSGTRLTVV.

V gene TRBV7-9 combines with J gene TRBJ2-3, with 7 bases matching TRBD2. Germline V gene data show CDR1 as SEHNR and CDR2 as FQNEAQ (reference sequence). The CDR3 sequence is 13 residues long. Unmatched junction bases numbered 4, after V lost 8 bases and J lost 2 bases. The CDR3 region has the DNA TGTGCCAGCGGACTAGGATTCACAGATACGCAGTATTTT. It yields the protein CASGLGFTDTQYF.

This clone has more than one count but fewer than ten. The genes are TRBV2 and TRBJ1-5; D is perhaps TRBD1 (5 bases). The germline CDR1 and CDR2 sequences are SNHLY and FYNNEI. This CDR3 is 13 amino acids long. V gave up 3 bases and J gave up 5 bases, with 8 bases separating them. The CDR3 here is CASSDWGDQPQHF. DNA of the CDR3: TGTGCCAGCAGTGATTGGGGGGATCAGCCCCAGCATTTT.

The rearrangement links TRBV7-6 to TRBJ2-2; weak D call: TRBD1 (5 bases). Trimming cost V 4 bases and J 7 bases, with 16 bases left between them. Germline loops: CDR1 SGHVS, CDR2 FNYEAQ. CDR3 size: 15 residues. As DNA, the CDR3 is TGTGCCAGCAGCTACGATAGGGGCCATGTCGGGGAGCTGTTTTTT. Amino acids: CASSYDRGHVGELFF.

Written as DNA, the CDR3 is TGTGCCAGCACCGCCACCGGCCCGGGGGATACGCAGTATTTT. Protein: CASTATGPGDTQYF. This sequence joins TRBV6-6 and TRBJ2-3; TRBD2 is a possible D gene (5 bases). The CDR3 contains 14 residues. Trimming took 7 bases from V and 6 from J, leaving 17 bases between them. The V gene's germline CDR1 is MNHNY and CDR2 SVGAGI (reference sequence).